This T cell receptor (beta chain) was sequenced in a study of blood T cell repertoires in COVID-19. Overall study context: Acute-phase and convalescent COVID-19 samples originated in the United States, Italy and Spain. PBMCs, B-cell-depleted T cells, or T cells provided the cDNA or gDNA that made up the material.

Germline V CDR1 and CDR2: SGHRS, YFSETQ. Trimming took 0 bases from V and 1 from J; bases not matched to a gene: 5. The CDR3 is 17 residues long. Methods used by the authors: Using reference gene primer amplification, nucleated cell counts were estimated. Data came from immunoSEQ multiplex PCR; TCRdb stores just in-frame clones and leaves some out. Clone size and the V and J calls come from that table; the DNA yielded D and trimming. Seen here are fewer than 300,000 clones, roughly 84% observed once, and the top ten hold around 2.9%. V and J are TRBV5-1 and TRBJ2-3; 10 bases match TRBD2. The sample was peripheral blood. This receptor was identified in a woman aged 18 to 35 with acute or convalescent COVID-19. The CDR3 bases are TGCGCCAGCAGCTTGGCACTAGCGGGAACTGGCACAGATACGCAGTATTTT. Translated, it gives CASSLALAGTGTDTQYF.